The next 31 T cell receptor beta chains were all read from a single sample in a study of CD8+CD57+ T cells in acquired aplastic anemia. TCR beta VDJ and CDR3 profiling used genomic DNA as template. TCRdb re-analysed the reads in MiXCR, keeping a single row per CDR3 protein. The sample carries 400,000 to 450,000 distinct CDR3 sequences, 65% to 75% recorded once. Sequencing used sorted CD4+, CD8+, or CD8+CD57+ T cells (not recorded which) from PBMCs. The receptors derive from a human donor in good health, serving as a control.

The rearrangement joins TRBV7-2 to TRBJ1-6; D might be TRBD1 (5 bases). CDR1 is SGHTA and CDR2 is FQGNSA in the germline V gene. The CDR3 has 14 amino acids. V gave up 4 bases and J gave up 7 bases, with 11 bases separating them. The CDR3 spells CASSSGPGNSPLHF. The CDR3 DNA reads TGTGCCAGCAGCTCGGGACCAGGAAATTCACCCCTCCACTTT.

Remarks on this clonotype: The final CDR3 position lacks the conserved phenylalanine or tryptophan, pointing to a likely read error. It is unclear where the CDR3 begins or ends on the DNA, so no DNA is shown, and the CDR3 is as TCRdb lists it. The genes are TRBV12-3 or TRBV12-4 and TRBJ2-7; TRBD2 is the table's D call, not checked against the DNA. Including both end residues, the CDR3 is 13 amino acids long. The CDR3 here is CASRPSGRYDEYY.

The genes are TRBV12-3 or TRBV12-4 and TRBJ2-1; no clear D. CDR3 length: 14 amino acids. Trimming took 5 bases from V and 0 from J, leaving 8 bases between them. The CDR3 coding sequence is TGTGCCAGCAGTGAGGAGAGCTCCTACAATGAGCAGTTCTTC. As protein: CASSEESSYNEQFF.

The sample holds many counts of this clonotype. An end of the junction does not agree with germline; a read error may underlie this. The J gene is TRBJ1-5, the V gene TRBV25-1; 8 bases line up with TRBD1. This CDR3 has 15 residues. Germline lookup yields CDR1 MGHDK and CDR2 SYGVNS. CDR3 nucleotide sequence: TGTGCCAGCAGTCAATACAGGGGGGACGTTCAGCCCCAGCATTTT. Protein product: CASSQYRGDVQPQHF. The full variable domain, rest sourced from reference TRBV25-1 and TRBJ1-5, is EADIYQTPRYLVIGTGKKITLECSQTMGHDKMYWYQQDPGMELHLIHYSYGVNSTEKGDLSSESTVSRIRTEHFPLTLESARPSHTSQYLCASSQYRGDVQPQHFGDGTRLSIL.

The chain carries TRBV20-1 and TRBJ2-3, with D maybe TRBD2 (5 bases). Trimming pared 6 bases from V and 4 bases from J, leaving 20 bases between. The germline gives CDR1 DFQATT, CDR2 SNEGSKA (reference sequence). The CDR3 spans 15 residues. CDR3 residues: CSAGPSGTPPDTQYF. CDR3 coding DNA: TGCAGTGCAGGGCCTTCGGGAACCCCCCCAGATACGCAGTATTTT.

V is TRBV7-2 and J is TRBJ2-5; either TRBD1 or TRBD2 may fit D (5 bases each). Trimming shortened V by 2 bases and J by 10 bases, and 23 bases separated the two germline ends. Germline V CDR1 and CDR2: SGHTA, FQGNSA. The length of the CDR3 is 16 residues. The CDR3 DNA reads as TGTGCCAGCAGCTTACGGGGACGGGACGCACCCCTCCACCAGTACTTC. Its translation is CASSLRGRDAPLHQYF.

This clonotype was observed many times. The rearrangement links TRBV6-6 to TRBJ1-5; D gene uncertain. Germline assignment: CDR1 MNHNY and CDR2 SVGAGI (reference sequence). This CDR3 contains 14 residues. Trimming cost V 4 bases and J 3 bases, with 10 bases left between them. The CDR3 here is CASSLDRPNQPQHF. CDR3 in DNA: TGTGCCAGCAGTTTGGACCGACCCAATCAGCCCCAGCATTTT.

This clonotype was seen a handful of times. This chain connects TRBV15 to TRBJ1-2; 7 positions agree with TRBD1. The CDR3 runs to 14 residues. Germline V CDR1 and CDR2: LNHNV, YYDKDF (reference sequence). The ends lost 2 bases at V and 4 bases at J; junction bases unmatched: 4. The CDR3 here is CATSRNRGSYGYTF. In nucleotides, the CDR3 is TGTGCCACCAGCAGAAACAGGGGTAGCTATGGCTACACCTTC.

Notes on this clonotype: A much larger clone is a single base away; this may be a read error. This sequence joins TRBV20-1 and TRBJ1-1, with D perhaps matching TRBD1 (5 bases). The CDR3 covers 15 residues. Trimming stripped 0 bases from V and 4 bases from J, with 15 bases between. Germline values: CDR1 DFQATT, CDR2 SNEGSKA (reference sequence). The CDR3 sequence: CSARDLGALGTEAFF. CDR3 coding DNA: TGCAGTGCTAGAGATTTAGGGGCGTTGGGCACTGAAGCTTTCTTT.

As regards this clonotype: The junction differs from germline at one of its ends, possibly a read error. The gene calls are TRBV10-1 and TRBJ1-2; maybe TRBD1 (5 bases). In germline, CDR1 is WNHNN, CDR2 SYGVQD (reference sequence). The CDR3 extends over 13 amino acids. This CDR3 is CASSLDRGLGYTF. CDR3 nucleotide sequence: TGTGCCAGCAGCTTAGACAGAGGGTTGGGCTACACCTTC.

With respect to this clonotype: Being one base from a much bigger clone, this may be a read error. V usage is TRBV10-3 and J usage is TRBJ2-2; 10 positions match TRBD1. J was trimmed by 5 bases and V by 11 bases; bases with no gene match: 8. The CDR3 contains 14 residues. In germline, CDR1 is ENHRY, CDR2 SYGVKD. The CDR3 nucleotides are TGTGCCGCGAGAGCGGGACAGGGGACCGGGGAGCTGTTTTTT. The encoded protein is CAARAGQGTGELFF.

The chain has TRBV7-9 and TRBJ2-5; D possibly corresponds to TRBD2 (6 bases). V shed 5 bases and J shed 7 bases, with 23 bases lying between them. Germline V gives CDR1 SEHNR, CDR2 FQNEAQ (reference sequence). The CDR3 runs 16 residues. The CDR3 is CASSLTRGRVVTTQYF. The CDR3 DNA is TGTGCCAGCAGCCTCACGCGGGGCAGGGTGGTCACGACCCAGTACTTC.

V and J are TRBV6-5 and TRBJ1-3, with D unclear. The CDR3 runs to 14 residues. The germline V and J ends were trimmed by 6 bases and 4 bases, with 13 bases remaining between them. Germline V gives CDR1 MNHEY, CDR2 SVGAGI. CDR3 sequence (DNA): TGTGCCAGCAGGACCGGAAAGGGAGGAAACACCATATATTTT. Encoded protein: CASRTGKGGNTIYF.

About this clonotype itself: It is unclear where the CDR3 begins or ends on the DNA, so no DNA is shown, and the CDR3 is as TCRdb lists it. Here the CDR3 reads CSVESGWGSYEQYFGHSGNTIYF. The chain links TRBV29-1 to TRBJ1-3. Germline V gene lookup returns CDR1 SQVTM and CDR2 ANQGSEA. Including both end residues, the CDR3 is 23 amino acids long.

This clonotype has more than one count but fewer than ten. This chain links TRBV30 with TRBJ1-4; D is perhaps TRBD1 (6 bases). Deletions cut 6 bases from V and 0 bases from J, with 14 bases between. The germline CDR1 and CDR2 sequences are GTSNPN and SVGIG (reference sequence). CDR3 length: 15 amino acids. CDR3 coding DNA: TGTGCCTGTCACAGGGACGAGACAACTAATGAAAAACTGTTTTTT. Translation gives CACHRDETTNEKLFF.

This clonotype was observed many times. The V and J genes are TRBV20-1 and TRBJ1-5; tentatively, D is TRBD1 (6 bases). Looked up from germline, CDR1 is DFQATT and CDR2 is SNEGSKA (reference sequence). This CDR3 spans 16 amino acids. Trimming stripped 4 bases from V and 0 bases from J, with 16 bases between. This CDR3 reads CSAMSGQSYSNQPQHF. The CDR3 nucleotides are TGCAGTGCTATGTCCGGACAGTCTTATAGCAATCAGCCCCAGCATTTT.

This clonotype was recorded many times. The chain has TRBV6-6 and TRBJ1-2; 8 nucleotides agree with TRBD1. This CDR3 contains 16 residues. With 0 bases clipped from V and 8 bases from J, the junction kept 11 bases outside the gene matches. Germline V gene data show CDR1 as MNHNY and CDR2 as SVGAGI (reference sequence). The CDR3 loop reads CASSYSSPAGGSGYTF. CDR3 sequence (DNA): TGTGCCAGCAGTTACTCATCTCCGGCAGGGGGCTCGGGCTACACCTTC.

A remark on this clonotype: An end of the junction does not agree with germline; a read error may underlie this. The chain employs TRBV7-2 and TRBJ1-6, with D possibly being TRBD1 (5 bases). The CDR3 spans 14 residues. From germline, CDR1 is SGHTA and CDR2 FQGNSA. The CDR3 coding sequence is TGTGCCAGCAGCTTGGGACTTCAGGATAATTCACCCCTCTTT. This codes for CASSLGLQDNSPLF.

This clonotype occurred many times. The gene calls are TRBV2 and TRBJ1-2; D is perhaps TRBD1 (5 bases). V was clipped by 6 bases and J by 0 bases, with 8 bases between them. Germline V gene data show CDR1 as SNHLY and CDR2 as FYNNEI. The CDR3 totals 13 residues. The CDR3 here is CASRGTANYGYTF. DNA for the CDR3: TGTGCCAGCAGGGGGACGGCTAACTATGGCTACACCTTC. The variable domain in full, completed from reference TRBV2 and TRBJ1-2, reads EPEVTQTPSHQVTQMGQEVILRCVPISNHLYFYWYRQILGQKVEFLVSFYNNEISEKSEIFDDQFSVERPDGSNFTLKIRSTKLEDSAMYFCASRGTANYGYTFGSGTRLTVV.

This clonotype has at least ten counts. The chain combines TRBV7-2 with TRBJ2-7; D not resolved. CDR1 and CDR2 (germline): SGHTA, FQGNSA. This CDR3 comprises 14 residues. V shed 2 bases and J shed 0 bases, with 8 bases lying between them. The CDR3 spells CASSLSSSSYEQYF. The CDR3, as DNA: TGTGCCAGCAGCTTAAGCAGTTCCTCCTACGAGCAGTACTTC.

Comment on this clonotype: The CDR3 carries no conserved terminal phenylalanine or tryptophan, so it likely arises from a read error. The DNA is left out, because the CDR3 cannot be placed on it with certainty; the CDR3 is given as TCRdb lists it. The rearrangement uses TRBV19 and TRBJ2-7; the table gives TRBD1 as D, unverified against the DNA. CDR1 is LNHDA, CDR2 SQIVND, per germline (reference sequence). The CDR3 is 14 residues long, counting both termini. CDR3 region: CASSLVAHIYQPQL.

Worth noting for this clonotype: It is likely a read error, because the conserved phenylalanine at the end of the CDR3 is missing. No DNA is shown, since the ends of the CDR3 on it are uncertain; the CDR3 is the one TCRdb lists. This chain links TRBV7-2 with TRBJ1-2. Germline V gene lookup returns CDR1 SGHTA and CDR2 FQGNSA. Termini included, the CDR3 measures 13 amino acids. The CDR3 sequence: CASSLGFDCGSTS.

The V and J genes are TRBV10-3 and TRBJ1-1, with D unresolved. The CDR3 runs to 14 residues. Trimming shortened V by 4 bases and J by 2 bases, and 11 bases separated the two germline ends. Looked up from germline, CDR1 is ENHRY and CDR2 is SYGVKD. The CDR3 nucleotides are TGTGCCATCAGTGTTGAGGGTCGTAACACTGAAGCTTTCTTT. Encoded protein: CAISVEGRNTEAFF.

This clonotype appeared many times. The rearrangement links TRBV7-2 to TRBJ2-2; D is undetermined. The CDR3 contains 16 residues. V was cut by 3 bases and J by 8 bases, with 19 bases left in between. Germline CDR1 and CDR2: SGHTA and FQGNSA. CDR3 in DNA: TGTGCCAGCAGCTTCCAACCTGGCGGTTCCGCTGGGGAGCTGTTTTTT. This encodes CASSFQPGGSAGELFF.

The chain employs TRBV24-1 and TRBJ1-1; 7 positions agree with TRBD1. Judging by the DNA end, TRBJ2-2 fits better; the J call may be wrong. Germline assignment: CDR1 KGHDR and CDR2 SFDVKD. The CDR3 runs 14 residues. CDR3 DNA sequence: TGTGCCACCAGTGAGACAGGGTACAACGCGGAGCTGTTTTTT. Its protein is CATSETGYNAELFF.

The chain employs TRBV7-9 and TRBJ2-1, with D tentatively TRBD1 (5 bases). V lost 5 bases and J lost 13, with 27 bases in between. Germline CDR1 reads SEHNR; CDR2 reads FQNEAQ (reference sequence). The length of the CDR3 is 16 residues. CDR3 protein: CASSRKDTRATNFQFF. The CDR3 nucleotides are TGTGCCAGCAGCCGCAAGGACACAAGGGCCACTAACTTTCAGTTCTTC.

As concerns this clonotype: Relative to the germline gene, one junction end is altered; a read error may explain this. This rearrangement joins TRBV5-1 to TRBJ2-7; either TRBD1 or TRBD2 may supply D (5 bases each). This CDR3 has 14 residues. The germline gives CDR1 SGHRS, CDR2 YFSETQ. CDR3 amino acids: CASSSGTYNDEQYF. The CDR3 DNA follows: TGTGCCAGCAGCTCTGGGACCTACAATGACGAGCAGTACTTC. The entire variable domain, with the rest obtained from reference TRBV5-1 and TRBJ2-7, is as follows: KAGVTQTPRYLIKTRGQQVTLSCSPISGHRSVSWYQQTPGQGLQFLFEYFSETQRNKGNFPGRFSGRQFSNSRSEMNVSTLELGDSALYLCASSSGTYNDEQYFGPGTRLTVT.

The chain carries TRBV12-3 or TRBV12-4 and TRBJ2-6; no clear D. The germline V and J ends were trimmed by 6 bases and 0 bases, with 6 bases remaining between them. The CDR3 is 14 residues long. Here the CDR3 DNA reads TGTGCCAGCAGGGGCCTCTCTGGGGCCAACGTCCTGACTTTC. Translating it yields CASRGLSGANVLTF.

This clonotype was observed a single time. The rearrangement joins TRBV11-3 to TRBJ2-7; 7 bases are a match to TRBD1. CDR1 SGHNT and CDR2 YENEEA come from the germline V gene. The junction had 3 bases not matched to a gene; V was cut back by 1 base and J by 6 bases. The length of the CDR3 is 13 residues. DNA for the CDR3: TGTGCCAGCAGCTTAGGACAGGGCTTCGAGCAGTACGTC. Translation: CASSLGQGFEQYV.

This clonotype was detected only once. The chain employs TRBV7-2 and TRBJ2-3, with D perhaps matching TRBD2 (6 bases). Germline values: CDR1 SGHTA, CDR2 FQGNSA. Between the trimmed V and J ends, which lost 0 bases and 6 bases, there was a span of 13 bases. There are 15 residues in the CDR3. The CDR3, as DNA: TGTGCCAGCAGCTTAGCGGCGGGGTGGGTGGATACGCAGTATTTT. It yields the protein CASSLAAGWVDTQYF. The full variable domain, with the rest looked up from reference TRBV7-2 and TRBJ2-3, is GAGVSQSPSNKVTEKGKDVELRCDPISGHTALYWYRQSLGQGLEFLIYFQGNSAPDKSGLPSDRFSAERTGGSVSTLTIQRTQQEDSAVYLCASSLAAGWVDTQYFGPGTRLTVL.

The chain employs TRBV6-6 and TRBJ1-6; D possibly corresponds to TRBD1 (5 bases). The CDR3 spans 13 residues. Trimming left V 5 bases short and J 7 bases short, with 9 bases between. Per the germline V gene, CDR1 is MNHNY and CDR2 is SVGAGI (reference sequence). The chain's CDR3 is CASSGDLNSPLHF. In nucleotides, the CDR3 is TGTGCCAGCAGTGGGGACCTAAATTCACCCCTCCACTTT.